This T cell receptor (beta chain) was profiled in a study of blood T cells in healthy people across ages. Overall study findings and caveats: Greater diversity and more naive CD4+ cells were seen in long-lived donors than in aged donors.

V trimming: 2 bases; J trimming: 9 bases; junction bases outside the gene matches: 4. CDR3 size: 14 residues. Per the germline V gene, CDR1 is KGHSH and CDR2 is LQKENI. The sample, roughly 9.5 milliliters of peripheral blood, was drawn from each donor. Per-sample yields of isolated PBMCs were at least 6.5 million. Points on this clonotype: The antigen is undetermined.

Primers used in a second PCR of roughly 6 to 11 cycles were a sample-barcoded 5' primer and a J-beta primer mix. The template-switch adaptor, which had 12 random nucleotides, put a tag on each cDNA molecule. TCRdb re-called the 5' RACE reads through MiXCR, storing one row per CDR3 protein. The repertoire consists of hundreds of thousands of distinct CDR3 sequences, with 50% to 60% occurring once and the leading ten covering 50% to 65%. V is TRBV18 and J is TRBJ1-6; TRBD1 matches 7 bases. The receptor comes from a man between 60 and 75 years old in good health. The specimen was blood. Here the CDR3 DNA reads TGTGCCAGCTCACCAGACAGGGTATCTTCACCCCTCCACTTT. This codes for CASSPDRVSSPLHF.